This T cell receptor beta chain comes out of a study of cytomegalovirus exposure and HLA in healthy donors. About the study: Earlier, 95 million to 130 million unique TCR beta sequences were recovered from 200 million or so T cells by an analysis. Study-wide results and caveats: Apparent HLA restriction characterized most CMV-associated TCR beta chains in a later analysis. V- and J-gene trimming in TCR beta was tied to a missense DCLRE1C variant by an analysis performed later.

Concerning this clone itself: Its antigen is unknown.

Primers included in the PCR were 60 Vbeta and 13 Jbeta primers. The table came from immunoSEQ multiplex PCR; TCRdb's copy has only in-frame clones and leaves some out. The table includes approximately 240,000 clones, around 89% detected once. The CDR3 has 12 amino acids. CDR1 and CDR2 from the germline V gene are SGDLS and YYNGEE. Trimming at V came to 5 bases and at J to 7 bases, leaving 6 bases not matched to a gene. The sequenced sample was PBMCs. This TCR was sampled from a woman younger than 35 in good health and CMV-seronegative. V is TRBV9 and J is TRBJ2-7; 7 positions match TRBD2. CDR3 residues: CASSAGEGEQYF. CDR3 nucleotide sequence: TGTGCCAGCAGTGCGGGGGAAGGTGAGCAGTACTTC.